This T cell receptor beta chain was identified during a study of T cell responses to AZD1222 COVID-19 vaccine. Remarks on this clone: The antigen is unknown.

Profiling relied on immunoSEQ multiplex PCR, and the TCRdb table lists in-frame clones only, not all of them. This repertoire shows some 150,000 clones, around 91% found once; its top ten account for 5%. General study points: Females outnumbered males among donors, who were mostly white British; clonal diversity was possibly underestimated. Reportedly, nearly half the spike-specific TCRs target unmutated variant regions.

The source was peripheral blood, collected on day 0 of AZD1222 vaccination. This TCR was recovered from an adult in good health.

CDR3 protein: CASSLKRVGRYNEQFF. The CDR3 coding sequence is TGTGCCAGCAGCTTAAAAAGGGTAGGGAGGTACAATGAGCAGTTCTTC. V and J are TRBV7-8 and TRBJ2-1, with a tentative D call TRBD2 (6 bases). Germline V gene lookup returns CDR1 SGHVS and CDR2 FQNEAQ. The CDR3 loop spans 16 amino acids. The V end was cut by 2 bases, the J end by 4 bases, with 15 bases between.